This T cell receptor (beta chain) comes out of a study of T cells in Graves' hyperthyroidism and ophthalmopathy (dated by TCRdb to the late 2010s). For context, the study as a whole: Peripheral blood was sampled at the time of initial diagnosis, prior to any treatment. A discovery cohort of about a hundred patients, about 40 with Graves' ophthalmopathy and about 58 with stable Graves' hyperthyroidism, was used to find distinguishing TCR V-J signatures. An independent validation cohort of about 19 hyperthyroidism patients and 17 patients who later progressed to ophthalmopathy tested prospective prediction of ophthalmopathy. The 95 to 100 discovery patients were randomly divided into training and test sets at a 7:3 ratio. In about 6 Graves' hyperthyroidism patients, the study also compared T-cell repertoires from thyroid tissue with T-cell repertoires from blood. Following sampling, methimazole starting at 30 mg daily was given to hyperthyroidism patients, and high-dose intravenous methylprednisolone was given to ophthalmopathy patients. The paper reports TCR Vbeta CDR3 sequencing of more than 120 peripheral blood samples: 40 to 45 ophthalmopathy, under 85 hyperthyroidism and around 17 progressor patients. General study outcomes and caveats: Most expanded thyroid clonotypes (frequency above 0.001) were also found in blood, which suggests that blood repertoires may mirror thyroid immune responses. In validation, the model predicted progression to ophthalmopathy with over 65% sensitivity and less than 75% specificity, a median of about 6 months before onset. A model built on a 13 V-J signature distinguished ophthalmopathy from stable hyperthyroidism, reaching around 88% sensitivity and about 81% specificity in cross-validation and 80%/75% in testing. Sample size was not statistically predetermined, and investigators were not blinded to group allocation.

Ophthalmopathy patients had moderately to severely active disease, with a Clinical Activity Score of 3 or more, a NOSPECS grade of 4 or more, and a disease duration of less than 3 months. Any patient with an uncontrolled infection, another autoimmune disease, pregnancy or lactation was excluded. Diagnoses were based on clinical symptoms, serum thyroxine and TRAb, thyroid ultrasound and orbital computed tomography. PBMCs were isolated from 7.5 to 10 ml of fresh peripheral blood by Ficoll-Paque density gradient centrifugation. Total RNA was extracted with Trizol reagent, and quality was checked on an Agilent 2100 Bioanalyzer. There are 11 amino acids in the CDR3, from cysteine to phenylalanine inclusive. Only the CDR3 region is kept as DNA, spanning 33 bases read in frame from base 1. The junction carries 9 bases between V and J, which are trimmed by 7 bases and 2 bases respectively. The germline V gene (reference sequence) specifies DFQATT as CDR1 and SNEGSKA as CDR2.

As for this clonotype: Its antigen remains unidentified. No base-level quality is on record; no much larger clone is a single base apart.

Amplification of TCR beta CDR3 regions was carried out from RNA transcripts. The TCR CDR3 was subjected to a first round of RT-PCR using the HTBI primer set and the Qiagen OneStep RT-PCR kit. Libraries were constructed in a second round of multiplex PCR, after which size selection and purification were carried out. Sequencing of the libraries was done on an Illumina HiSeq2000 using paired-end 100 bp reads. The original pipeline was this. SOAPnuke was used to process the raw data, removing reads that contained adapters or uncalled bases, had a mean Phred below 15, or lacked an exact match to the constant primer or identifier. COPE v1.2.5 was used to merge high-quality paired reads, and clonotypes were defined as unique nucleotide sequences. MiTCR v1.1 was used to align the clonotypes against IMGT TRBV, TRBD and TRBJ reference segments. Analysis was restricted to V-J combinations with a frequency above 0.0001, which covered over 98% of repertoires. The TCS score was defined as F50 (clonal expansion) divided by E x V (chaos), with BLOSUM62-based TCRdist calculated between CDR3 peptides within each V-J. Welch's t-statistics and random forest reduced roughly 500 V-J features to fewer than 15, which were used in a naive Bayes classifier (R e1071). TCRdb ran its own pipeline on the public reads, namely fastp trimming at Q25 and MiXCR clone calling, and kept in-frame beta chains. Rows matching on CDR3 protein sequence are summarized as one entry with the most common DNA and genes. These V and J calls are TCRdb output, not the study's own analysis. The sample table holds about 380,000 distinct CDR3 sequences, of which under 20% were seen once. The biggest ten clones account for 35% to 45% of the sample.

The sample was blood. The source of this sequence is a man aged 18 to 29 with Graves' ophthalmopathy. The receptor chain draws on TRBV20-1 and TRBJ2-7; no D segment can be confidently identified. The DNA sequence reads TGCAGTGGGAGATGGACCTACGAGCAGTACTTC. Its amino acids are CSGRWTYEQYF.